The TCR beta chain described here comes from a study of shared clonotypes between healthy human individuals. Background on the study: The cohort had two women and a few men, ages 18 to 49.

Germline V lookup: CDR1 MNHNS, CDR2 SASEGT. The CDR3 extends over 14 amino acids. Trimming took 7 bases from V and 5 from J, leaving 14 bases between them. Only in-frame clones appear in the TCRdb table, and some are missing; sequencing was by immunoSEQ multiplex PCR. The table has hundreds of thousands of clones, 95% to 97% seen once. Positively selected for CCR7, the CD45RO-negative cells used as naive CD8 cells excluded terminally differentiated effector memory CD45RA+ cells. The specimen sequenced was naive CD8+ T cells sorted from blood. The clonotype comes from a woman under 40 in good health. The V and J genes are TRBV6-1 and TRBJ2-2; no reliable D call. Here the CDR3 reads CASTMGQRTGELFF. The CDR3 DNA reads as TGTGCCAGCACCATGGGCCAGAGGACCGGGGAGCTGTTTTTT.